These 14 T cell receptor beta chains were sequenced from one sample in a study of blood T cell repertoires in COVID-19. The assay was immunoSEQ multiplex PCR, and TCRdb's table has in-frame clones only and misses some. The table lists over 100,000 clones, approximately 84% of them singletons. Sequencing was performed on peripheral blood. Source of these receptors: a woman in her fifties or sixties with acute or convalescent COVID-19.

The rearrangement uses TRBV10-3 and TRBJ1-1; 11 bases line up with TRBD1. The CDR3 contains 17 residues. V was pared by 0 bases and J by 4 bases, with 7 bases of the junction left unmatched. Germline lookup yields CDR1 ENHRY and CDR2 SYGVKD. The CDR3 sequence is CAISESRTGGRVTEAFF. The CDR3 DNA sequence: TGTGCCATCAGTGAGTCGAGGACAGGGGGCCGAGTCACTGAAGCTTTCTTT.

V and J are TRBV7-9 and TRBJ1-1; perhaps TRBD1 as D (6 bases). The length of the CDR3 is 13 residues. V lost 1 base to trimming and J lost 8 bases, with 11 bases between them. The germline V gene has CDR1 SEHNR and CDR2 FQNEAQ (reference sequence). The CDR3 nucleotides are TGTGCCAGCAGCTTAGAATGGACAGAAGAAGCTTTCTTT. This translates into CASSLEWTEEAFF.

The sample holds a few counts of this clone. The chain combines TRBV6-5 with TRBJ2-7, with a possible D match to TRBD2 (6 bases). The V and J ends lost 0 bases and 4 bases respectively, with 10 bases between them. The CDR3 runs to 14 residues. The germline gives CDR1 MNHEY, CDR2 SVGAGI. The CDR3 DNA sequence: TGTGCCAGCAGTTACTCTGGGACTCTTTACGAGCAGTACTTC. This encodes CASSYSGTLYEQYF.

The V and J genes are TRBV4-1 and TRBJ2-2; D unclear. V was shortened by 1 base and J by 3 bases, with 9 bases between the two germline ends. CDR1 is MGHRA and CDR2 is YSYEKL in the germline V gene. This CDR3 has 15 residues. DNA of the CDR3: TGCGCCAGCAGCCAAGTCGTCGGGTACACCGGGGAGCTGTTTTTT. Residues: CASSQVVGYTGELFF.

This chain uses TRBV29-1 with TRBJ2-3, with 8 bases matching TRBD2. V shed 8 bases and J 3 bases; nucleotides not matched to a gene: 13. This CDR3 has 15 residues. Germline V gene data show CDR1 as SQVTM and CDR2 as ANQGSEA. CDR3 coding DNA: TGCAGCTCCCTAACCCGCGGGGGGCCAACAGATACGCAGTATTTT. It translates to CSSLTRGGPTDTQYF.

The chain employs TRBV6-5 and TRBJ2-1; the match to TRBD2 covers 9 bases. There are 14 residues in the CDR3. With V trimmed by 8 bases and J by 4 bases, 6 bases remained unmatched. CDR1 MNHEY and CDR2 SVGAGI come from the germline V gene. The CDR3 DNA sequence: TGTGCCAGCTCGGCTAGCGGGGCTTACAATGAGCAGTTCTTC. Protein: CASSASGAYNEQFF.

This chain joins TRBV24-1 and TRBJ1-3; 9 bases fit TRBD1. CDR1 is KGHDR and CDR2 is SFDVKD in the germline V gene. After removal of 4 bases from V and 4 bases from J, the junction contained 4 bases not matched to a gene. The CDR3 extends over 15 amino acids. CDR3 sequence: CATSDPDRGGNTIYF. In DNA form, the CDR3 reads TGTGCCACCAGTGACCCGGACAGGGGCGGAAACACCATATATTTT.

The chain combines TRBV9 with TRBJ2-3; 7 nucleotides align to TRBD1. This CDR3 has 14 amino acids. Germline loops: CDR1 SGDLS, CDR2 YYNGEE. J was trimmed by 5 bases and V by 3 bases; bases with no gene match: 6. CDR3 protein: CASSDRGLIDTQYF. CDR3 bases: TGTGCCAGCAGCGACAGGGGTTTGATAGATACGCAGTATTTT.

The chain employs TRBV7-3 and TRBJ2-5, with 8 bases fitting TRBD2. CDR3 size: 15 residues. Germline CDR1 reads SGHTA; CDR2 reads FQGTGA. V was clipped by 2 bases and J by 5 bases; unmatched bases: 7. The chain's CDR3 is CASSLHGGAQETQYF. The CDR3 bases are TGTGCCAGCAGCTTACACGGGGGGGCGCAGGAGACCCAGTACTTC.

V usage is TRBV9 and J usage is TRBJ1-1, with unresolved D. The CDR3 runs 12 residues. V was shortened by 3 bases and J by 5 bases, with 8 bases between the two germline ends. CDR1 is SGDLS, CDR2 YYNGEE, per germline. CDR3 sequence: CASSAGGTEAFF. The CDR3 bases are TGTGCCAGCAGCGCCGGAGGAACTGAAGCTTTCTTT.

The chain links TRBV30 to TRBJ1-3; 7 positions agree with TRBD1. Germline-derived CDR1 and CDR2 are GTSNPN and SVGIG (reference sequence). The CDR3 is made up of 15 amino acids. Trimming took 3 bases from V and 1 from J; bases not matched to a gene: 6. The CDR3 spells CAWRTGWRSGNTIYF. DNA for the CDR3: TGTGCCTGGAGGACAGGGTGGAGGTCTGGAAACACCATATATTTT.

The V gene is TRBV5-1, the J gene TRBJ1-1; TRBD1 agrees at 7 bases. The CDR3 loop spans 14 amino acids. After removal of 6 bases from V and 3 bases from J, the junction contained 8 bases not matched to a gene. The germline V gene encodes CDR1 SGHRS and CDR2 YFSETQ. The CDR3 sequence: CASTIQGMDTEAFF. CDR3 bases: TGCGCCAGCACCATACAGGGGATGGACACTGAAGCTTTCTTT.

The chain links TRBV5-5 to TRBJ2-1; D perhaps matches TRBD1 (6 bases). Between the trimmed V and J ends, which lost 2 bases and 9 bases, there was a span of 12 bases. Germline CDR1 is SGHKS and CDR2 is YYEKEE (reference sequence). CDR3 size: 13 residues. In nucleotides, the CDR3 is TGTGCCAGCAGCTTTGAGGGGGACGGTGAGCAGTTCTTC. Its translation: CASSFEGDGEQFF.

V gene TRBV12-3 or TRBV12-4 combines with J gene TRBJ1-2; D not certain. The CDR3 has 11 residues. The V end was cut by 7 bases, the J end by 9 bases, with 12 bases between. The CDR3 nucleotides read TGTGCCAGCATGGAGTTGGGTAGCTACACCTTC. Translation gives CASMELGSYTF.